The present T cell receptor (beta chain) was sequenced within a study of CD8 T cells in ankylosing spondylitis. General study results and limits: With a CD8+ phenotype, disease-linked clones were relatively rare in peripheral blood. Characteristic of ankylosing spondylitis blood, it appeared, was a TCR beta motif comprising roughly eight highly homologous variants.

TCRdb re-analysed the 5' RACE reads in MiXCR, keeping a single row per CDR3 protein. The sample lists approximately 400,000 distinct CDR3 sequences, more than 25% occurring once. On this clonotype itself: What it binds is unknown.

CDR1 and CDR2 from the germline V gene are LNHNV and YYDKDF (reference sequence). The J segment lost 8 bases and the V segment lost 2 bases, leaving 12 bases of the junction unmatched. The CDR3 sequence is 16 residues long. The material sequenced was blood, either unsorted or a sorted T cell fraction (not recorded which). The rearrangement uses TRBV15 and TRBJ2-1; 7 nucleotides match TRBD2. The receptor's source is a male donor with ankylosing spondylitis. CDR3 nucleotide sequence: TGTGCCACCAGCAGAAAATATGTCACTAGCGTCGATGAGCAGTTCTTC. This sequence encodes CATSRKYVTSVDEQFF.